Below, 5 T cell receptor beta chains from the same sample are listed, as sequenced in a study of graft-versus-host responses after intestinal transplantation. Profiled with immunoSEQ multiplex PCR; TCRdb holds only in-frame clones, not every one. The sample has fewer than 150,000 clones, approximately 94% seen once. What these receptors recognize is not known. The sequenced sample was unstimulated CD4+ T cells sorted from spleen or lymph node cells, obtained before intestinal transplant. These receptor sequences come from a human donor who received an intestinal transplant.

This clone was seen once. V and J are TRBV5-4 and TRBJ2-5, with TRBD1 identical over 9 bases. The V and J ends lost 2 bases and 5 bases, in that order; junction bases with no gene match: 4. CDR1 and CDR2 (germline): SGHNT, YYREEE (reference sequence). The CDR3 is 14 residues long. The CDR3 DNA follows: TGTGCCAGCAGCTTACAGGGGGCGAGGGAGACCCAGTACTTC. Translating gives CASSLQGARETQYF.

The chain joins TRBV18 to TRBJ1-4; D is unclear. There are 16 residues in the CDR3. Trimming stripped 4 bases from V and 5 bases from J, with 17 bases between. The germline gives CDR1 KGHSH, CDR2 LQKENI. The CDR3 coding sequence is TGTGCCAGCTCACGCAACGGACCCCTGGGAAATGAAAAACTGTTTTTT. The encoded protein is CASSRNGPLGNEKLFF.

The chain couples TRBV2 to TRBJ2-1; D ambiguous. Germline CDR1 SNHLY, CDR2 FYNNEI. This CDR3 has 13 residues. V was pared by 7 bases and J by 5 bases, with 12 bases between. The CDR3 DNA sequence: TGTGCCAGCACTCCTGCCCGTAACAATGAGCAGTTCTTC. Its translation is CASTPARNNEQFF.

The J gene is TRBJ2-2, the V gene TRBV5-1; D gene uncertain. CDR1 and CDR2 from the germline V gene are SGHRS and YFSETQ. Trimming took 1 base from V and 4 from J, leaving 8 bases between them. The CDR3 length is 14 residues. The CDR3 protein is CASSLRASTGELFF. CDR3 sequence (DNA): TGCGCCAGCAGCTTGCGTGCATCCACCGGGGAGCTGTTTTTT.

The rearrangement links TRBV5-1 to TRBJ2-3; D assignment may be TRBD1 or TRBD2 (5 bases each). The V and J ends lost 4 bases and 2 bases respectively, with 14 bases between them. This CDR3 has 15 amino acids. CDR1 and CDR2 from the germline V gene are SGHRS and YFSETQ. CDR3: CASSTSGRNTDTQYF. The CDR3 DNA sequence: TGCGCCAGCAGCACCTCGGGACGGAACACAGATACGCAGTATTTT.